These 31 T cell receptor beta chains were all obtained from the same sample, sequenced in a study of blood T cell repertoires in COVID-19. The repertoire was sequenced with immunoSEQ multiplex PCR; TCRdb's copy has only in-frame clones and lacks some. Seen here are roughly 130,000 clones, about 79% observed once, and the top ten hold around 15%. The specimen sequenced was peripheral blood. These receptors were obtained from a woman in her fifties or sixties with acute or convalescent COVID-19.

The rearrangement links TRBV11-1 to TRBJ1-1; D is possibly TRBD1 (5 bases). Trimming shortened V by 4 bases and J by 1 base, and 10 bases separated the two germline ends. The CDR3 is made up of 14 amino acids. Germline V CDR1 and CDR2: SGHAT, FQDESV (reference sequence). The CDR3 DNA reads as TGTGCCAGCAGCTCAAGGAGGGGGAACACTGAAGCTTTCTTT. Its translation is CASSSRRGNTEAFF.

The V gene is TRBV19, the J gene TRBJ1-1, with a tentative D call TRBD1 (5 bases). Germline values: CDR1 LNHDA, CDR2 SQIVND (reference sequence). The V end lost 7 bases, the J end lost 4 bases, and 16 bases lay between the germline ends. The CDR3 runs 14 residues. For the CDR3, the DNA is TGTGCCAGTATTCAAGTGTGGGGCGGCACTGAAGCTTTCTTT. Its protein is CASIQVWGGTEAFF. Full variable domain (rest looked up from reference TRBV19 and TRBJ1-1): DGGITQSPKYLFRKEGQNVTLSCEQNLNHDAMYWYRQDPGQGLRLIYYSQIVNDFQKGDIAEGYSVSREKKESFPLTVTSAQKNPTAFYLCASIQVWGGTEAFFGQGTRLTVV.

This clone was counted between two and nine times. V gene TRBV3-1 (or the pseudogene TRBV3-2) combines with J gene TRBJ1-1, with TRBD1 matching over 10 bases. Germline loops: CDR1 LGHDT, CDR2 YNNKEL (reference sequence). There are 15 residues in the CDR3. V was pared by 9 bases and J by 6 bases, with 13 bases of the junction left unmatched. The DNA for the CDR3 is TGTGCCAGTCCGCAACCCCGGGACAGGGGCCCTGAAGCTTTCTTT. As protein: CASPQPRDRGPEAFF.

The count of this clone is one. The chain has TRBV30 and TRBJ1-2; 7 nucleotides align to TRBD1. Germline V lookup: CDR1 GTSNPN, CDR2 SVGIG (reference sequence). There are 13 residues in the CDR3. V shed 3 bases, J shed 3 bases, and the junction held 4 bases outside the gene matches. The CDR3 region is CAWSPGTDYGYTF. DNA of the CDR3: TGTGCCTGGAGCCCCGGGACAGACTATGGCTACACCTTC.

This clone was recorded a few times. The chain employs TRBV13 and TRBJ2-7; 7 nucleotides match TRBD1. The CDR3 totals 16 residues. J gave up 6 bases and V 0 bases, and 11 bases lay outside the gene matches. The germline gives CDR1 PRHDT, CDR2 FYEKMQ (reference sequence). The CDR3 loop is CASSLGTDRRLGEQYF. The DNA of the CDR3 is TGTGCCAGCAGCTTAGGGACGGACAGGCGTCTGGGCGAGCAGTACTTC.

This clone was found a few times. The V call is TRBV24-1, the J call TRBJ2-3, with D possibly being TRBD1 (7 bases). The V and J ends lost 2 bases and 5 bases respectively, with 13 bases between them. Germline V gives CDR1 KGHDR, CDR2 SFDVKD. There are 15 residues in the CDR3. In nucleotides, the CDR3 is TGTGCCACCAGTGATTGGCGGCAGGGGGGAGATACGCAGTATTTT. Its translation: CATSDWRQGGDTQYF.

This clone is a singleton in its sample. The J gene is TRBJ2-2, the V gene TRBV14, with 7 bases fitting TRBD1. The germline gives CDR1 SGHDN, CDR2 FVKESK. The CDR3 consists of 14 residues. Trimming at V came to 4 bases and at J to 1 base, leaving 0 bases not matched to a gene. This CDR3 is CASSRTGNTGELFF. CDR3 DNA: TGTGCCAGCAGCCGGACAGGGAACACCGGGGAGCTGTTTTTT.

This chain uses TRBV12-3 or TRBV12-4 with TRBJ2-2, with 7 bases lining up with TRBD1. Trimming cost V 7 bases and J 9 bases; bases outside gene matches: 8. This CDR3 is 13 amino acids long. CDR3 sequence: CASIPKGARELFF. The DNA of the CDR3 is TGTGCCAGCATCCCGAAGGGGGCTCGGGAGCTGTTTTTT.

The chain couples TRBV5-1 to TRBJ1-6; 10 positions match TRBD1. This CDR3 contains 14 residues. The junction had 4 bases not matched to a gene; V was cut back by 4 bases and J by 9 bases. Germline assignment: CDR1 SGHRS and CDR2 YFSETQ. Written as DNA, the CDR3 is TGCGCCAGCAGCGATAGACAGGGGGCTTCACCCCTCCACTTT. It encodes CASSDRQGASPLHF.

This chain links TRBV19 with TRBJ2-1; 8 bases are shared with TRBD1. The germline V gene encodes CDR1 LNHDA and CDR2 SQIVND (reference sequence). The length of the CDR3 is 13 residues. The V and J ends lost 10 bases and 2 bases, in that order; junction bases with no gene match: 4. In nucleotides, the CDR3 is TGTGCCACCAGCAGGGGGCCCTACAATGAGCAGTTCTTC. It translates to CATSRGPYNEQFF.

This chain links TRBV27 with TRBJ1-6, with 8 bases that match TRBD1. This CDR3 is 17 amino acids long. Germline V CDR1 and CDR2: MNHEY, SMNVEV (reference sequence). The J segment lost 10 bases and the V segment lost 3 bases, leaving 14 bases of the junction unmatched. CDR3 DNA: TGTGCCAGCAGTTTCGGAACAGCAGGGGGCACGGGCTCACCCCTCCACTTT. It translates to CASSFGTAGGTGSPLHF.

The table lists this clone with a count of one. V is TRBV5-5 and J is TRBJ2-2; D possibly corresponds to TRBD1 (6 bases). This CDR3 has 17 amino acids. Trimming removed 5 bases at V and 2 bases at J, with 19 bases between. Germline V gene sequence: CDR1 SGHKS, CDR2 YYEKEE (reference sequence). The CDR3 reads CASSRLRQELNTGELFF. The CDR3 DNA sequence: TGTGCCAGCAGTCGTCTGAGACAGGAGCTTAACACCGGGGAGCTGTTTTTT. Combining the CDR3 with reference TRBV5-5 and TRBJ2-2 gives the whole variable domain DAGVTQSPTHLIKTRGQQVTLRCSPISGHKSVSWYQQVLGQGPQFIFQYYEKEERGRGNFPDRFSARQFPNYSSELNVNALLLGDSALYLCASSRLRQELNTGELFFGEGSRLTVL.

The chain is built from TRBV6-5 and TRBJ2-1, with a possible D match to TRBD1 (6 bases). Germline V gene data show CDR1 as MNHEY and CDR2 as SVGAGI. Deletions cut 5 bases from V and 6 bases from J, with 11 bases between. CDR3 length: 13 amino acids. The CDR3 DNA follows: TGTGCCAGCAGTAACATCAGGGGCAATGAGCAGTTCTTC. Protein: CASSNIRGNEQFF.

The chain is built from TRBV7-9 and TRBJ2-7, with a tentative D call TRBD1 (6 bases). The CDR3 runs to 13 residues. Germline V gives CDR1 SEHNR, CDR2 FQNEAQ (reference sequence). V dropped 8 bases and J dropped 3 bases, with 14 bases sitting between them. CDR3 loop: CASGTGSGYEQYF. The CDR3 bases are TGTGCCAGCGGAACAGGGAGCGGCTACGAGCAGTACTTC.

The rearrangement joins TRBV6-5 to TRBJ1-2; the D gene is possibly TRBD1 (5 bases). The CDR3 sequence is 12 residues long. CDR1 and CDR2 (germline): MNHEY, SVGAGI. V lost 6 bases and J lost 3, with 8 bases in between. CDR3 in amino acids: CASRGADYGYTF. In nucleotides, the CDR3 is TGTGCCAGCAGAGGGGCTGACTATGGCTACACCTTC.

This chain joins TRBV3-1 (or the pseudogene TRBV3-2) and TRBJ1-6; no clear D. Germline V gives CDR1 LGHDT, CDR2 YNNKEL (reference sequence). The V and J ends lost 0 bases and 7 bases respectively, with 10 bases between them. The CDR3 is made up of 15 amino acids. The CDR3 region is CASSQDWAGNSPLHF. CDR3 coding DNA: TGTGCCAGCAGCCAAGATTGGGCGGGGAATTCACCCCTCCACTTT.

This clone was observed a handful of times. J is TRBJ2-2 and V is TRBV4-1, with D perhaps TRBD1 (8 bases). V was cut by 0 bases and J by 0 bases, with 20 bases left in between. The V gene's germline CDR1 is MGHRA and CDR2 YSYEKL. The CDR3 contains 20 residues. CDR3 bases: TGCGCCAGCAGCCAAGATCGCGCGGGGGCAGGGGGCGCGAACACCGGGGAGCTGTTTTTT. Protein product: CASSQDRAGAGGANTGELFF.

This clone showed up just a few times. The rearrangement uses TRBV19 and TRBJ2-2; a weak D match, TRBD1 (6 bases). This CDR3 spans 14 amino acids. Trimming removed 7 bases at V and 6 bases at J, with 15 bases between. Germline V gives CDR1 LNHDA, CDR2 SQIVND (reference sequence). CDR3 DNA sequence: TGTGCCAGTACCCCCTCCCAGGGGCCCGGGGAGCTGTTTTTT. Encoded protein: CASTPSQGPGELFF.

The V and J genes are TRBV5-4 and TRBJ1-4; D remains ambiguous. The CDR3 is made up of 15 amino acids. Germline V gene sequence: CDR1 SGHNT, CDR2 YYREEE (reference sequence). V was pared by 4 bases and J by 7 bases, with 17 bases between. CDR3 amino acids: CASSQGTEAGEKLFF. CDR3 coding DNA: TGTGCCAGCAGCCAAGGCACGGAGGCGGGTGAAAAACTGTTTTTT.

The chain has TRBV19 and TRBJ1-1; no reliable D call. V lost 3 bases, J lost 1 base, and 9 bases lay in between. This CDR3 has 14 residues. The V gene's germline CDR1 is LNHDA and CDR2 SQIVND (reference sequence). The CDR3 reads CASSMLGGNTEAFF. The CDR3 nucleotides are TGTGCCAGTAGTATGTTAGGAGGGAACACTGAAGCTTTCTTT.

This sequence joins TRBV12-3 or TRBV12-4 and TRBJ1-3; D is uncertain. The CDR3 is 12 amino acids. The V end was cut by 11 bases, the J end by 0 bases, with 8 bases between. This CDR3 reads CAVKSSGNTIYF. The DNA for the CDR3 is TGTGCCGTCAAGAGCTCTGGAAACACCATATATTTT.

V is TRBV2 and J is TRBJ1-1; D gene uncertain. Trimming shortened V by 3 bases and J by 3 bases, and 11 bases separated the two germline ends. The CDR3 runs 14 residues. CDR1 and CDR2 from the germline V gene are SNHLY and FYNNEI. The CDR3 here is CASSETPAYTEAFF. CDR3 bases: TGTGCCAGCAGTGAGACTCCTGCTTACACTGAAGCTTTCTTT. Filled out from reference TRBV2 and TRBJ1-1, the complete variable domain reads EPEVTQTPSHQVTQMGQEVILRCVPISNHLYFYWYRQILGQKVEFLVSFYNNEISEKSEIFDDQFSVERPDGSNFTLKIRSTKLEDSAMYFCASSETPAYTEAFFGQGTRLTVV.

The chain links TRBV7-3 to TRBJ1-6; 9 bases agree with TRBD1. The CDR3 has 15 residues. Germline V lookup: CDR1 SGHTA, CDR2 FQGTGA. V was clipped by 5 bases and J by 3 bases; unmatched bases: 2. CDR3 amino acids: CASSRDRDYNSPLHF. The CDR3 nucleotides are TGTGCCAGCAGCCGGGACAGGGACTATAATTCACCCCTCCACTTT.

This clone was detected many times. The rearrangement joins TRBV9 to TRBJ1-1; tentative D call: TRBD1 (5 bases). From germline, CDR1 is SGDLS and CDR2 YYNGEE. V was shortened by 4 bases and J by 2 bases, with 12 bases between the two germline ends. CDR3 length: 14 amino acids. The CDR3, as DNA: TGTGCCAGCAGCAAGGCCGGGGGTAACACTGAAGCTTTCTTT. Translating it yields CASSKAGGNTEAFF.

V usage is TRBV29-1 and J usage is TRBJ1-2, with D perhaps matching TRBD1 (5 bases). The V gene lost 6 bases and the J gene lost 8 bases, with 13 bases spanning the gap. Germline lookup yields CDR1 SQVTM and CDR2 ANQGSEA. The CDR3 loop spans 11 amino acids. CDR3 in amino acids: CSVARGSGYTF. The CDR3 DNA reads as TGCAGCGTAGCAAGGGGTAGCGGCTACACCTTC.

The rearrangement links TRBV5-1 to TRBJ2-1; TRBD2 agrees at 10 bases. The CDR3 consists of 16 residues. Trimming removed 2 bases from V and 5 bases from J; junction bases left unmatched: 7. Germline values: CDR1 SGHRS, CDR2 YFSETQ. The CDR3 bases are TGCGCCAGCAGCTTACGTAGCGGGGGGTCCGACAATGAGCAGTTCTTC. It is translated as CASSLRSGGSDNEQFF.

V gene TRBV10-3 combines with J gene TRBJ1-5; a weak D match, TRBD1 (6 bases). The CDR3 has 15 amino acids. Trimming left V 10 bases short and J 1 base short, with 17 bases between. Germline loops: CDR1 ENHRY, CDR2 SYGVKD. The CDR3 loop reads CARRTSRGSNQPQHF. The CDR3 DNA reads as TGTGCCAGGCGTACAAGCAGGGGAAGCAATCAGCCCCAGCATTTT.

The rearrangement joins TRBV6-6 to TRBJ2-2; D possibly corresponds to TRBD2 (6 bases). CDR1 is MNHNY, CDR2 SVGAGI, per germline (reference sequence). This CDR3 contains 14 residues. Trimming stripped 1 base from V and 3 bases from J, with 6 bases between. The CDR3 sequence: CASSYWGDTGELFF. The CDR3 coding sequence is TGTGCCAGCAGTTACTGGGGGGACACCGGGGAGCTGTTTTTT.

This clone was picked up one time. The V and J genes are TRBV19 and TRBJ1-2; tentatively, D is TRBD1 (5 bases). This CDR3 spans 14 amino acids. The V and J ends lost 6 bases and 2 bases respectively, with 13 bases between them. Germline-derived CDR1 and CDR2 are LNHDA and SQIVND (reference sequence). The CDR3 sequence: CASREQGSNYGYTF. CDR3 nucleotide sequence: TGTGCCAGTAGAGAGCAGGGCTCAAACTATGGCTACACCTTC.

This clone occurred once. This CDR3 is also generated by other DNA sequences in the sample. The rearrangement joins TRBV11-2 to TRBJ2-5, with TRBD2 matching over 7 bases. V was clipped by 6 bases and J by 5 bases; unmatched bases: 0. This CDR3 is built from 11 residues. Germline V CDR1 and CDR2: SGHAT, FQNNGV. The CDR3 DNA reads TGTGCCAGCAGTAGCGGGGAGACCCAGTACTTC. It specifies CASSSGETQYF.

The chain couples TRBV2 to TRBJ2-7, with TRBD2 matching 8 bases. V lost 6 bases and J lost 3; bases outside the gene matches: 7. The CDR3 contains 14 residues. CDR1 is SNHLY and CDR2 is FYNNEI in the germline V gene. DNA for the CDR3: TGTGCCAGCAGACCTGGACTAGCCAACTACGAGCAGTACTTC. It codes for CASRPGLANYEQYF.